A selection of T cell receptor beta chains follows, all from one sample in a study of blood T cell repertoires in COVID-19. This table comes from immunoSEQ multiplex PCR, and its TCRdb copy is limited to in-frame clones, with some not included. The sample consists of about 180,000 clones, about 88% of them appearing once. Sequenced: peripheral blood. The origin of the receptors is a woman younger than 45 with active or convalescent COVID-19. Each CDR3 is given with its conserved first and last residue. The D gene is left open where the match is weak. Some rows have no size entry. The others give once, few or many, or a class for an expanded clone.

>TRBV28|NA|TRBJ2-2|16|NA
TGTGCCAGCAGTTCCGGGACTTCCCTTGGGGCCGGGGAGCTGTTTTTT
CASSSGTSLGAGELFF
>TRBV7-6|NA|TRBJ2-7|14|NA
TGTGCCAGCAGCTTAGGGGGACTTCCCTCCGAGCAGTACTTC
CASSLGGLPSEQYF
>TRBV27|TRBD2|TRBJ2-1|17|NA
TGTGCCAGCAGTTTTTTCGGGAGGGTGAGCTCCTACAATGAGCAGTTCTTC
CASSFFGRVSSYNEQFF
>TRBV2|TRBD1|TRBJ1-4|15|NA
TGTGCCAGCAGTCAACCGACAGGGGGGGAAGAAAAACTGTTTTTT
CASSQPTGGEEKLFF
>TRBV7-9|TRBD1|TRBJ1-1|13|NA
TGTGCCAGCGGGGGACAGGGGGGTGATGCGGCTTTCTTT
CASGGQGGDAAFF
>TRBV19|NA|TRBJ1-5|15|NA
TGTGCCAGTACCAGACAGTGGGCGAGCAATCAGCCCCAGCATTTT
CASTRQWASNQPQHF
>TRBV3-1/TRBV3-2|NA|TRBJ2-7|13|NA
TGTGCCAGCAGCCAGACAGACACCTACGAGCAGTACTTC
CASSQTDTYEQYF
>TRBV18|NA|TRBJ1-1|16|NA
TGTGCCAGCTCACTTGGCCATGGAGGAGGCAACACTGAAGCTTTCTTT
CASSLGHGGGNTEAFF
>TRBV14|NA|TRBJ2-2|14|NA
TGTGCCAGCAGCCCGAGGGCACATACCGGGGAGCTGTTTTTT
CASSPRAHTGELFF
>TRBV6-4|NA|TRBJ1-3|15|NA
TGTGCCAGCCCTAGGGGAATGGGCTCTGGAAACACCATATATTTT
CASPRGMGSGNTIYF
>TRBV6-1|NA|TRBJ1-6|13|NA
TGTGCCAGCAGTTATAGGGAGTTTTCACCCCTCCACTTT
CASSYREFSPLHF
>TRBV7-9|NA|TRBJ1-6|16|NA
TGTGCCAGCAGCTACAGCGCGGGAAACTTTGCCTCACCCCTCCACTTT
CASSYSAGNFASPLHF
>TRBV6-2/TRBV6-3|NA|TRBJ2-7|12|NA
TGTGCCAGCAGTTCGAGCTCCTACGAGCAGTACTTC
CASSSSSYEQYF
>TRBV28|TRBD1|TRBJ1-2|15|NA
TGTGCCAGCAGGGACAGGGCAATACCAGTCTATGGCTACACCTTC
CASRDRAIPVYGYTF
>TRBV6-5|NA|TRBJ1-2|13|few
TGTGCCAGCAGTTATAGGGCAGGGAATGGCTACACCTTC
CASSYRAGNGYTF
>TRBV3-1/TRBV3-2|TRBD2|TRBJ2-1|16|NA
TGTGCCAGCAGCCAAGAACTAGCGAGTTTGCTTCGACTCCGGTTCTTC
CASSQELASLLRLRFF
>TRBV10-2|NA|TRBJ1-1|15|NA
TGCGCCAGCAGATCGCAGGCGGGGGTGAACACTGAAGCTTTCTTT
CASRSQAGVNTEAFF
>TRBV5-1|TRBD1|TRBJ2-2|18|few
TGCGCCAGCAGCTCTGACTGGACAGGGTTGGTGGGCACCGGGGAGCTGTTTTTT
CASSSDWTGLVGTGELFF
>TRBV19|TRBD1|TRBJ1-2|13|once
TGTGCCAGTAGCACCGGGACAGGAGCATCCTACACCTTC
CASSTGTGASYTF
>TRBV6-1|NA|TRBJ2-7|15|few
TGTGCCAGCAGTGAGGCGGGCAGTAACTCCTACGAGCAGTACTTC
CASSEAGSNSYEQYF
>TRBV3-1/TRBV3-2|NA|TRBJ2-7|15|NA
TGTGCCAGCAGCCGCGGGACAGAGATTTCCTACGAGCAGTACTTC
CASSRGTEISYEQYF
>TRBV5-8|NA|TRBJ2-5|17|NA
TGTGCCAGCAGCTTGGATCTCCTCCCAGGCCCCAAAGAGACCCAGTACTTC
CASSLDLLPGPKETQYF
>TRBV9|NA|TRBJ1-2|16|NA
TGTGCCAGCAGCGGAGGCCCGAGGGACACCTACTATGGCTACACCTTC
CASSGGPRDTYYGYTF
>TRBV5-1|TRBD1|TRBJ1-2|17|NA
TGCGCCAGCTCCGACGACAGGGGGCTCCACCCGCCCTATGGCTACACCTTC
CASSDDRGLHPPYGYTF
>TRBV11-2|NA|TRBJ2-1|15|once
TGTGCCAGCAGCTTAGAACGGTATGCAGGCAATGAGCAGTTCTTC
CASSLERYAGNEQFF
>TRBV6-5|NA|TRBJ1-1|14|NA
TGTGCCAGCAGTTACTCGTTCTCGAACACTGAAGCTTTCTTT
CASSYSFSNTEAFF
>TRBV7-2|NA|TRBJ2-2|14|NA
TGTGCCAGCAGCTTAACGGGTATGACCGGGGAGCTGTTTTTT
CASSLTGMTGELFF
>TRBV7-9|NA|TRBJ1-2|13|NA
TGTGCCAGCAGCTTAGAGGTACAGGATGGCTACACCTTC
CASSLEVQDGYTF
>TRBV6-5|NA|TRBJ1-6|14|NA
TGTGCCAGCACCCCGGGCAGGGGCAATTCACCCCTCCACTTT
CASTPGRGNSPLHF
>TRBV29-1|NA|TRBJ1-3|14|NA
TGCAGCGTTGAAAGCAGGGGCTCTGGAAACACCATATATTTT
CSVESRGSGNTIYF
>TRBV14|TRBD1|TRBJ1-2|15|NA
TGTGCCAGCAGCCGCGCCGGGACAGGGGACTATGGCTACACCTTC
CASSRAGTGDYGYTF
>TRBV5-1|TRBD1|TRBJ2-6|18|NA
TGCGCCAGCAGCTTTCACTCCAGGGGGAGCTCTGGGGCCAACGTCCTGACTTTC
CASSFHSRGSSGANVLTF
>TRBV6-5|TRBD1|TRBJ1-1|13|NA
TGTGCCAGCGAGACAGGGTACGGCACTGAAGCTTTCTTT
CASETGYGTEAFF
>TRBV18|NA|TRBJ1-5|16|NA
TGTGCCAGCTCACCATTGGGGCATCTTAGCAATCAGCCCCAGCATTTT
CASSPLGHLSNQPQHF
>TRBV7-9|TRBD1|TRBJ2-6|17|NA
TGTGCCAGCAGCTTAGCGGGAACAGGGGCTGGGGCCAACGTCCTGACTTTC
CASSLAGTGAGANVLTF
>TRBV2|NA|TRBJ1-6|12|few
TGTGCCAGCGGAACGGGTAATTCACCCCTCCACTTT
CASGTGNSPLHF
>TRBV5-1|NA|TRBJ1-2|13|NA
TGCGCCAGCAGTGAGGCAGGGATCTCTGGCTACACCTTC
CASSEAGISGYTF
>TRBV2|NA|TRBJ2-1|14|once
TGTGCCAGCACCCTGGAGAAGTACGGAAATGAGCAGTTCTTC
CASTLEKYGNEQFF
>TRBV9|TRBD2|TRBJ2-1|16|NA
TGTGCCAGCAGCGGGACTAGCGGGAGAACCTACAATGAGCAGTTCTTC
CASSGTSGRTYNEQFF
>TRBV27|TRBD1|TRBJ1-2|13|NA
TGTGCCAGCAGTCCTCAGGGGGCTGGGGGCTACACCTTC
CASSPQGAGGYTF
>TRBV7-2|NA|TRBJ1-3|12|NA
TGTGCCAGCAGCTTAGACCGGGACACCATATATTTT
CASSLDRDTIYF
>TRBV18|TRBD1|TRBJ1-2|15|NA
TGTGCCAGCTCACCTAGGACAGGGGACCACTATGGCTACACCTTC
CASSPRTGDHYGYTF
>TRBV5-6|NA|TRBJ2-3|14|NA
TGTGCCAGCAGCTTCAGGTTTAGCACAGATACGCAGTATTTT
CASSFRFSTDTQYF
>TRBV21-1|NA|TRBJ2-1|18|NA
TGTGCCAGCAGCAATCCATCCGACGAGACTAGCGAACGAAATGAGCAGTTCTTC
CASSNPSDETSERNEQFF
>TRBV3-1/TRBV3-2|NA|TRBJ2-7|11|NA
TGTGCCAGCAGCCACAGCTACGAGCAGTACTTC
CASSHSYEQYF
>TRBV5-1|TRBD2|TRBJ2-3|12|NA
TGCGCCAGCAGCTTGAGCGGGGAGGCGCAGTATTTT
CASSLSGEAQYF
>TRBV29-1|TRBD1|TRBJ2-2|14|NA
TGCAGCGCCAAGACAGGGGCGAACACCGGGGAGCTGTTTTTT
CSAKTGANTGELFF
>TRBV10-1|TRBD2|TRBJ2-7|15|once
TGCGCCAGCAGTGACCTAACTAGCGGCATCTACGAGCAGTACTTC
CASSDLTSGIYEQYF
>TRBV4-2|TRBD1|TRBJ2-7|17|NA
TGTGCCACCCTACCCACCTTCAGACAGGGAAGCTCCTACGAGCAGTACTTC
CATLPTFRQGSSYEQYF
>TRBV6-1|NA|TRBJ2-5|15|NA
TGTGCCAGCAGCCGGGACACTCGGGTCGGGGAGACCCAGTACTTC
CASSRDTRVGETQYF
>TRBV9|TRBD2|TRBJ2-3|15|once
TGTGCCAGCAGCGTAGGCGGGAGTCGCGCAGATACGCAGTATTTT
CASSVGGSRADTQYF
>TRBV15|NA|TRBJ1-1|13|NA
TGTGCCACCCAGCAGAGGAAGAGCACTGAAGCTTTCTTT
CATQQRKSTEAFF